The sequence of this T cell receptor beta chain was determined in a study of cytomegalovirus exposure and HLA in healthy donors. CDR1 is KGHSH, CDR2 LQKENI, per germline. Trimming took 4 bases from V and 2 from J; bases not matched to a gene: 9. This CDR3 spans 17 amino acids. Measured with immunoSEQ multiplex PCR; TCRdb has only the in-frame clones, and not every one. The profile shows some 98,000 clones, roughly 90% of them singletons. In regard to this clone: Its antigen is not identified.

Study outcomes and limitations: CMV antigen specificity was confirmed in vitro for three CMV-associated chains. Subsequent analysis found a tendency for first-cohort TCR clusters to co-occur within the approximately 130 validation repertoires. Cytomegalovirus association was assigned to 170 or so TCR beta chains. Reported performance of the classifier showed diagnosis of cytomegalovirus status with high specificity and sensitivity.

The chain has TRBV18 and TRBJ2-2; 8 bases are a match to TRBD2. This TCR derives from a man aged 18 to 29 in good health and CMV-seropositive. The sequencing input was PBMCs. CDR3 sequence: CASSLRMAGGNTGELFF. The CDR3 nucleotides are TGTGCCAGCTCACTCCGGATGGCGGGGGGCAACACCGGGGAGCTGTTTTTT.